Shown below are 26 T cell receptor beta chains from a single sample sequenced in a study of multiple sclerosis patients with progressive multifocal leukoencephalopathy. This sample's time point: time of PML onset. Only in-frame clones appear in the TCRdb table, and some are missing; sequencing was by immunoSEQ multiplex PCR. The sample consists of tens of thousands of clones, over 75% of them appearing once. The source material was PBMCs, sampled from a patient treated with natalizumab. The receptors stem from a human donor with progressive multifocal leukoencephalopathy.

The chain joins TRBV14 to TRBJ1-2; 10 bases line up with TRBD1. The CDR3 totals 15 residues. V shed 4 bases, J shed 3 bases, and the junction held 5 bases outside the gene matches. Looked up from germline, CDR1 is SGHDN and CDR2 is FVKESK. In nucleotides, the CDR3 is TGTGCCAGCAGCCCTCTCGGACAGGGGGACTATGGCTACACCTTC. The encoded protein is CASSPLGQGDYGYTF.

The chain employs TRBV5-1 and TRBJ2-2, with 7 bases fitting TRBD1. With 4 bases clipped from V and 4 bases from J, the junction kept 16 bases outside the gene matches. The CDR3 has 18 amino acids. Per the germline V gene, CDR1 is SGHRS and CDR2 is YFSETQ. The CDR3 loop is CASSRPDRVPPGTGELFF. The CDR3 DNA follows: TGCGCCAGCAGCCGACCCGACAGGGTGCCCCCGGGCACCGGGGAGCTGTTTTTT.

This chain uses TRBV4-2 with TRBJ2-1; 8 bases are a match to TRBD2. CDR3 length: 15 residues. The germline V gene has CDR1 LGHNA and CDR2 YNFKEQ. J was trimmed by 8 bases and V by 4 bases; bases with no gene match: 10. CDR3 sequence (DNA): TGTGCCAGCAGCCTCGGACTAGCAGGAGGCTATGAGCAGTTCTTC. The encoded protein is CASSLGLAGGYEQFF.

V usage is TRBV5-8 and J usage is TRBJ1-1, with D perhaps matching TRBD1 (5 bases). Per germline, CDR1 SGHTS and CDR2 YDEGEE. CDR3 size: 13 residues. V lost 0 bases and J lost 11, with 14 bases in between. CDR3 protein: CASSLGSARDAFF. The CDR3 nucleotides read TGTGCCAGCAGCTTGGGATCGGCCAGGGACGCTTTCTTT.

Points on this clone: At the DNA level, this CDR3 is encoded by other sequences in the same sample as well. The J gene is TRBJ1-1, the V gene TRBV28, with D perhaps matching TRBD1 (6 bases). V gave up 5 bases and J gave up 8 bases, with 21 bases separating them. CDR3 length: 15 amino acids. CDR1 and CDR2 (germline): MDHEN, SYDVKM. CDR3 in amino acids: CASSPIGQRWTEAFF. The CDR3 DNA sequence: TGTGCCAGCAGTCCCATAGGACAGAGGTGGACCGAAGCTTTCTTT.

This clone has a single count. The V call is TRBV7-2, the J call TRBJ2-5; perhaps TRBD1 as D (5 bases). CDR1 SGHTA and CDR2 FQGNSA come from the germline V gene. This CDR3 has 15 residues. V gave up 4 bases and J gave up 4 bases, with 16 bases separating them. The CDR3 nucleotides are TGTGCCAGCAGCTCATACCTGGGGCGGCGAGAGACCCAGTACTTC. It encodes CASSSYLGRRETQYF.

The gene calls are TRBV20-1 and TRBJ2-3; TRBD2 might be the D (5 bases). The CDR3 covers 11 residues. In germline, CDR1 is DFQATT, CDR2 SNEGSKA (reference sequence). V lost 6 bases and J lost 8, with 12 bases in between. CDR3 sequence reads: CSARLPSTQYF. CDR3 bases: TGCAGTGCAAGACTACCCTCTACGCAGTATTTT.

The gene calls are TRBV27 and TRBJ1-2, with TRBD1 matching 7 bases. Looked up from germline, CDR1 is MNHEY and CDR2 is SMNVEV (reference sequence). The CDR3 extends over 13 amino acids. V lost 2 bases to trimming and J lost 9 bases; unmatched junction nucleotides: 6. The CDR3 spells CASSLHRGVSYTF. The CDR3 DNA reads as TGTGCCAGCAGTTTACACAGGGGAGTTAGCTACACCTTC.

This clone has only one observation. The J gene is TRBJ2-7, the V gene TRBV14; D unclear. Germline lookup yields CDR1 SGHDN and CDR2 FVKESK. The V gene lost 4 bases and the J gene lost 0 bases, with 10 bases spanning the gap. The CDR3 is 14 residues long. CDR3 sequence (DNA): TGTGCCAGCAGCCTTACCGGGTTCTCCTACGAGCAGTACTTC. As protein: CASSLTGFSYEQYF.

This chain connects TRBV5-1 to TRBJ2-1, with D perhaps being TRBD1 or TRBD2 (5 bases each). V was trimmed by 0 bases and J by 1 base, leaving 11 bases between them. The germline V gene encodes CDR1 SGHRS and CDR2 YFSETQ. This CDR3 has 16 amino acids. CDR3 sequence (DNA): TGCGCCAGCAGCTTGGCAGGGCGCGGGTCCTACAATGAGCAGTTCTTC. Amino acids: CASSLAGRGSYNEQFF. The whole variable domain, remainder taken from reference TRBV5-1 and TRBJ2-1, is KAGVTQTPRYLIKTRGQQVTLSCSPISGHRSVSWYQQTPGQGLQFLFEYFSETQRNKGNFPGRFSGRQFSNSRSEMNVSTLELGDSALYLCASSLAGRGSYNEQFFGPGTRLTVL.

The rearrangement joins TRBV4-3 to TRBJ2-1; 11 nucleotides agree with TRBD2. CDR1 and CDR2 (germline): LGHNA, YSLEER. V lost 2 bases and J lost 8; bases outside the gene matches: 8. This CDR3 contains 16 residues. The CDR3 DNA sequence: TGCGCCAGCAGCCAACAGACTAGCGGGGCGGCCCATGAGCAGTTCTTC. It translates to CASSQQTSGAAHEQFF.

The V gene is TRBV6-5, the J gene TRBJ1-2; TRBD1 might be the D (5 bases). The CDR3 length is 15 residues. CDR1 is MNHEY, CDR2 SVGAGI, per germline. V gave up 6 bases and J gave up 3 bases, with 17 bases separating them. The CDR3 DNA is TGTGCCAGCAGACCTCGACAGCTACTTGACTATGGCTACACCTTC. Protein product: CASRPRQLLDYGYTF.

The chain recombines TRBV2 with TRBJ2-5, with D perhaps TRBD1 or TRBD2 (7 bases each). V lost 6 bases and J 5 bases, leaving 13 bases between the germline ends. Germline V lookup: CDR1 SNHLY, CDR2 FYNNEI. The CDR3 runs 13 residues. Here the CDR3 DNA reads TGTGCCAGCAGCCTCAGGGGGGGTGAGACCCAGTACTTC. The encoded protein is CASSLRGGETQYF.

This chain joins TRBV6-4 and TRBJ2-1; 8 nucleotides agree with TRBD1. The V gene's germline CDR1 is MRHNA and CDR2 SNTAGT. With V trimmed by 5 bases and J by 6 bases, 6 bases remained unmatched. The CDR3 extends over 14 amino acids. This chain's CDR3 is CASSSSQGANEQFF. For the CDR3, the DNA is TGTGCCAGCAGTAGTAGTCAGGGGGCCAATGAGCAGTTCTTC.

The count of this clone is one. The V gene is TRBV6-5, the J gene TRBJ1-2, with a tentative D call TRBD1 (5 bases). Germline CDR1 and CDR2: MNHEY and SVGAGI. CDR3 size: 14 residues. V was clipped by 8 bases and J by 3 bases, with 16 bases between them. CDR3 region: CASRNFPRDYGYTF. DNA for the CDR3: TGTGCCAGCCGGAATTTTCCCAGGGACTATGGCTACACCTTC.

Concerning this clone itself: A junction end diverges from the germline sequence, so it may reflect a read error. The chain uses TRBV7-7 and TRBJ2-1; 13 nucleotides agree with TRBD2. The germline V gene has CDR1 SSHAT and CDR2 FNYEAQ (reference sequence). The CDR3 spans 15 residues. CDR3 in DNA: TGTGCTAGCAGCCGCGGACTAGCGGGAGAGTATGAGCAGTTCTTC. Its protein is CASSRGLAGEYEQFF.

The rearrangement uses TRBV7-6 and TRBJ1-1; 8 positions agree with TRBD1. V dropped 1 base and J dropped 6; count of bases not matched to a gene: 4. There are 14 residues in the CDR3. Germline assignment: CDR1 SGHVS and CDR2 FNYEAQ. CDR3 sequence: CASSLGDRGAEAFF. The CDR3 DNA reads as TGTGCCAGCAGCTTAGGTGACAGGGGAGCTGAAGCTTTCTTT.

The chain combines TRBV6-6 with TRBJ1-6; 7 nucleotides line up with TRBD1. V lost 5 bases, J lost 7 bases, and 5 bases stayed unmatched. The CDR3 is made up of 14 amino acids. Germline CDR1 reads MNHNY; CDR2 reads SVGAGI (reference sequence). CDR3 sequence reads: CASSQWTGNSPLHF. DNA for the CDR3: TGTGCCAGCAGTCAATGGACAGGCAATTCACCCCTCCACTTT.

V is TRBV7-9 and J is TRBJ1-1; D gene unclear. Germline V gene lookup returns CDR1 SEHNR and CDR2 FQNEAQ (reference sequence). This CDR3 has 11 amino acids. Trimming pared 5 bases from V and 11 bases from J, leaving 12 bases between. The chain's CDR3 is CASSDTVRAFF. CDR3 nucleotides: TGTGCCAGCAGCGATACAGTGAGGGCTTTCTTT.

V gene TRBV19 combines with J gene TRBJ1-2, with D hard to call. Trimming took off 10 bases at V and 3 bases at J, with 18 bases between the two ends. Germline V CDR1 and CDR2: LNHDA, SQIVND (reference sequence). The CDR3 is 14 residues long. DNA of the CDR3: TGTGCCATCCGAAGCCGGGGTTCATACTATGGCTACACCTTC. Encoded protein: CAIRSRGSYYGYTF.

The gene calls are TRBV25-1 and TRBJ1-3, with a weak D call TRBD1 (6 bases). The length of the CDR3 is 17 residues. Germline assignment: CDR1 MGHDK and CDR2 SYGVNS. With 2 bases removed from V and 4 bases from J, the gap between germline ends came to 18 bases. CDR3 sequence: CASSERAGQGYGNTIYF. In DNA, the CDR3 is TGTGCCAGCAGTGAACGCGCGGGGCAGGGGTACGGAAACACCATATATTTT. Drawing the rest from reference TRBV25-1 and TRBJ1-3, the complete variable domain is EADIYQTPRYLVIGTGKKITLECSQTMGHDKMYWYQQDPGMELHLIHYSYGVNSTEKGDLSSESTVSRIRTEHFPLTLESARPSHTSQYLCASSERAGQGYGNTIYFGEGSWLTVV.

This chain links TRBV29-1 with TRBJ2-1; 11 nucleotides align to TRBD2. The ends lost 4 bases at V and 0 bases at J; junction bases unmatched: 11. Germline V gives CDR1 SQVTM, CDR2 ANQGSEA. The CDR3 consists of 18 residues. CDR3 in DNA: TGCAGCGTTGGGCCAGGTCGGACTAGCGGGCTCTCCTACAATGAGCAGTTCTTC. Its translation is CSVGPGRTSGLSYNEQFF.

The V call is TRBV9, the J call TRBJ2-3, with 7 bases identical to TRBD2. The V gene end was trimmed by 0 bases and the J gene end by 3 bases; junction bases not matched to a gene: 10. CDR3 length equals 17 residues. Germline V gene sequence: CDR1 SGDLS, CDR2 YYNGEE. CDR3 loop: CASSVDPSGGVTDTQYF. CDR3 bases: TGTGCCAGCAGCGTAGATCCTAGCGGTGGGGTTACAGATACGCAGTATTTT. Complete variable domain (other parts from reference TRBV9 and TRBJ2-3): DSGVTQTPKHLITATGQRVTLRCSPRSGDLSVYWYQQSLDQGLQFLIQYYNGEERAKGNILERFSAQQFPDLHSELNLSSLELGDSALYFCASSVDPSGGVTDTQYFGPGTRLTVL.

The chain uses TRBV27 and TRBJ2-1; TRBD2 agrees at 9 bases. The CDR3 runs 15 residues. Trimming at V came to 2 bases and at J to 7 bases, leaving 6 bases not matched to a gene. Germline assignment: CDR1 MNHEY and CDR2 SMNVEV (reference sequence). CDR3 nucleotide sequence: TGTGCCAGCAGTTTAAGCTTAGCGGGAGTGAATGAGCAGTTCTTC. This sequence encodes CASSLSLAGVNEQFF.

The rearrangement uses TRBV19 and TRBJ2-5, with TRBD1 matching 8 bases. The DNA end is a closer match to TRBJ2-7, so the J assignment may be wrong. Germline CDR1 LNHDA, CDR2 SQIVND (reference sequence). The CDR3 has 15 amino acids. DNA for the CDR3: TGTGCCAGTAGTACCCTATCCGGACAGGGCCACGAGCAGTACTTC. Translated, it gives CASSTLSGQGHEQYF.

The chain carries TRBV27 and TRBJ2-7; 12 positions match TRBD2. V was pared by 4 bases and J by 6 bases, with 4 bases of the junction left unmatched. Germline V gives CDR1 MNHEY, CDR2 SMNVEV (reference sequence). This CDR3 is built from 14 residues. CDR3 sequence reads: CASSSRLAGAEQYF. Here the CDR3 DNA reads TGTGCCAGCAGTTCCCGACTAGCGGGAGCCGAGCAGTACTTC.